This TCR beta chain is from a study of T cells expressing NK-cell markers. Study in general: Sequencing of TCR beta repertoires drew on sorted CD3+CD56+NKG2C+, CD3+CD56+NKG2C- and CD3+CD56-NKG2C+ T cells. Seven HCMV-seropositive donors and one seronegative donor made up the eight sequenced donors. The study's findings and limits: The share of CD8+ T cells held by dominant NKG2C+ clonotypes was roughly 1.0-8% in about six donors.

The V gene's germline CDR1 is DFQATT and CDR2 SNEGSKA (reference sequence). The CDR3 extends over 13 amino acids. Scientists made TCR beta cDNA using 5'RACE template switching with UMIs. Reanalyzing the 5' RACE reads, TCRdb keeps one entry per CDR3 protein, without DNA. With 90,000 to 130,000 distinct CDR3 sequences in the sample, the ten largest clones hold less than 20%. As for this clonotype: What it recognizes is unknown.

The TCR was taken from a woman aged 18 to 75 in good health. The sequenced sample consisted of blood T cells: a sorted CD56 or NKG2C T cell subset, CD4+ or CD8+ T cells, or bulk PBMC T cells (not recorded which). The chain links TRBV20-1 to TRBJ2-7; TCRdb proposes TRBD2, but this gene call is untestable without DNA. The CDR3 spells CSAPSSATYEQYF.